This record looks at one T cell receptor beta chain sequence and its context. The antigen is not known. These data come from a study of cytomegalovirus exposure and HLA in healthy donors. The CDR3 runs 15 residues. CDR1 MNHNY and CDR2 SVGAGI come from the germline V gene (reference sequence). V dropped 5 bases and J dropped 8 bases, with 18 bases sitting between them. Both 60 Vbeta primers and 13 Jbeta primers went into the PCR. The method was immunoSEQ multiplex PCR; TCRdb's version includes in-frame clones alone and lacks a portion of them. Its table records approximately 79,000 clones. General observations from the study: A later analysis found most CMV-associated TCR beta chains apparently HLA-restricted. The availability of immune exposure information extended only to CMV serostatus. TCR beta chains numbering more than 150 were designated cytomegalovirus-associated.

This receptor was taken from a man in his forties or fifties in good health and CMV-seronegative. This chain uses TRBV6-6 with TRBJ1-4; possibly TRBD1 for D (5 bases). Sequenced sample: PBMCs. CDR3 residues: CASSVPRPGEEKLFF. The CDR3 DNA follows: TGTGCCAGCAGTGTCCCGCGGCCGGGGGAGGAAAAACTGTTTTTT.